This T cell receptor (beta chain) emerged from a study of blood T cell repertoires in COVID-19. Germline loops: CDR1 SGHNT, CDR2 YYREEE (reference sequence). V lost 4 bases and J 2 bases, leaving 13 bases between the germline ends. The CDR3 is made up of 15 amino acids. Profiling relied on immunoSEQ multiplex PCR, and the TCRdb table lists in-frame clones only, not all of them. The sample gives roughly 100,000 clones, roughly three quarters of which show up once; approximately 9.3% is in the top ten. This sequence originates from an elderly woman with acute or convalescent COVID-19. The sample taken for sequencing was peripheral blood. The J gene is TRBJ1-3, the V gene TRBV5-4; D possibly corresponds to TRBD1 (5 bases). The CDR3 reads CASSPGGSPGNTIYF. The DNA of the CDR3 is TGTGCCAGCAGCCCGGGGGGGTCCCCTGGAAACACCATATATTTT.